This entry lists 29 T cell receptor beta chains sequenced from one sample in a study of T cells expressing NK-cell markers. TCRdb derives one entry per CDR3 protein from the 5' RACE reads, leaving out DNA. The listing records under 600,000 distinct CDR3 sequences. The source material was blood T cells: a sorted CD56 or NKG2C T cell subset, CD4+ or CD8+ T cells, or bulk PBMC T cells (not recorded which). The receptors originated from a woman aged 45 to 65 in good health.

V and J are TRBV11-3 and TRBJ2-7; without DNA, the TCRdb call of TRBD2 cannot be checked. CDR3 length: 17 residues. Germline V gives CDR1 SGHNT, CDR2 YENEEA. CDR3 protein: CASSASGWARTDYEQYF.

The chain has TRBV20-1 and TRBJ2-5; TCRdb outputs TRBD2, but without DNA this stays unchecked. Germline lookup yields CDR1 DFQATT and CDR2 SNEGSKA (reference sequence). This CDR3 has 17 amino acids. CDR3: CSARGLMASRLQETQYF.

The chain has TRBV7-8 and TRBJ2-1. CDR1 is SGHVS and CDR2 is FQNEAQ in the germline V gene. This CDR3 is 13 amino acids long. CDR3 amino acids: CASSLDMVTGQFF.

J is TRBJ2-7 and V is TRBV5-1; TCRdb gives TRBD2 as the D gene, but with no DNA this cannot be confirmed. The germline gives CDR1 SGHRS, CDR2 YFSETQ. This CDR3 comprises 17 residues. The CDR3 reads CASSSLAGARITYEQYF.

This chain links TRBV3-1 with TRBJ2-6; with no DNA, the TCRdb D assignment of TRBD2 cannot be verified. The length of the CDR3 is 19 residues. In germline, CDR1 is LGHDT, CDR2 YNNKEL (reference sequence). The CDR3 sequence: CASSLVISGRTSGANVLTF.

CDR3 sequence reads: CASRGLAGGYEQFF. The chain recombines TRBV4-1 with TRBJ2-1; TCRdb lists TRBD2, though no DNA is available to test this call. The germline CDR1 and CDR2 sequences are MGHRA and YSYEKL. This CDR3 contains 14 residues.

This chain joins TRBV4-2 and TRBJ2-1; TCRdb's assignment of TRBD2 cannot be checked, as there is no DNA. The CDR3 extends over 15 amino acids. Per germline, CDR1 LGHNA and CDR2 YNFKEQ. The CDR3 sequence: CASSETSGTWDEQFF.

The chain employs TRBV20-1 and TRBJ1-4; absent DNA, TCRdb's TRBD1 call cannot be checked. Germline V gene data show CDR1 as DFQATT and CDR2 as SNEGSKA (reference sequence). The CDR3 length is 13 residues. The CDR3 spells CSARQGPNEKLFF.

The chain employs TRBV20-1 and TRBJ2-1; TCRdb designates TRBD2, a call that cannot be tested without DNA. Germline V lookup: CDR1 DFQATT, CDR2 SNEGSKA (reference sequence). The CDR3 has 12 amino acids. The CDR3 is CSARGLAGGQFF.

This chain connects TRBV20-1 to TRBJ2-1; with no DNA, the TCRdb D assignment of TRBD2 cannot be verified. The germline CDR1 and CDR2 sequences are DFQATT and SNEGSKA (reference sequence). The CDR3 extends over 13 amino acids. The CDR3 spells CSGVGAGVDEQFF.

This CDR3 is CASSLARGTSSYNEQFF. The rearrangement joins TRBV6-2 or TRBV6-3 to TRBJ2-1; TCRdb's D gene call, TRBD2, goes unchecked for lack of DNA. The germline gives CDR1 MNHEY, CDR2 SVGEGT. The CDR3 contains 17 residues.

This chain uses TRBV11-2 with TRBJ2-3; lacking DNA, the TRBD1 call made by TCRdb goes unchecked. The CDR3 consists of 12 residues. Germline V gene sequence: CDR1 SGHAT, CDR2 FQNNGV. CDR3 amino acids: CASSPPGQSQYF. Looking up the rest from reference TRBV11-2 and TRBJ2-3 gives the full variable domain: EAGVAQSPRYKIIEKRQSVAFWCNPISGHATLYWYQQILGQGPKLLIQFQNNGVVDDSQLPKDRFSAERLKGVDSTLKIQPAKLEDSAVYLCASSPPGQSQYFGPGTRLTVL.

The chain joins TRBV12-3 or TRBV12-4 to TRBJ2-7; TCRdb's assignment of TRBD1 cannot be checked, as there is no DNA. The CDR3 has 14 residues. CDR3 in amino acids: CASTPISFRGEQYF.

The chain couples TRBV3-1 to TRBJ1-4; TCRdb proposes TRBD1, but this gene call is untestable without DNA. The CDR3 is 17 residues long. CDR1 and CDR2 from the germline V gene are LGHDT and YNNKEL (reference sequence). The CDR3 reads CASSQVFKDRGNEKLFF. The full variable domain, with the rest looked up from reference TRBV3-1 and TRBJ1-4, is DTAVSQTPKYLVTQMGNDKSIKCEQNLGHDTMYWYKQDSKKFLKIMFSYNNKELIINETVPNRFSPKSPDKAHLNLHINSLELGDSAVYFCASSQVFKDRGNEKLFFGSGTQLSVL.

The V and J genes are TRBV5-1 and TRBJ2-1. The germline gives CDR1 SGHRS, CDR2 YFSETQ. The CDR3 totals 16 residues. The CDR3 protein is CASRVVTPSSYNEQFF.

V is TRBV19 and J is TRBJ1-1. CDR1 is LNHDA and CDR2 is SQIVND in the germline V gene (reference sequence). CDR3 length: 15 amino acids. The CDR3 is CASSIRDRPNTEAFF.

The chain couples TRBV19 to TRBJ1-2. The germline V gene encodes CDR1 LNHDA and CDR2 SQIVND (reference sequence). The CDR3 has 14 amino acids. CDR3 sequence: CARSRLDGLCGYTF.

The CDR3 sequence: CASRPGGGLLSGANVLTF. This chain joins TRBV12-3 or TRBV12-4 and TRBJ2-6; TCRdb's D gene call, TRBD2, goes unchecked for lack of DNA. This CDR3 comprises 18 residues.

The chain combines TRBV7-2 with TRBJ2-7. This CDR3 region has 14 residues. In germline, CDR1 is SGHTA, CDR2 FQGNSA. CDR3 sequence: CASSLSVRVHEQYF.

The gene calls are TRBV20-1 and TRBJ2-1. The CDR3 is made up of 15 amino acids. The germline CDR1 and CDR2 sequences are DFQATT and SNEGSKA (reference sequence). The CDR3 is CSARELALHYNEQFF.

The genes are TRBV7-8 and TRBJ2-5. Germline-derived CDR1 and CDR2 are SGHVS and FQNEAQ. The CDR3 is 14 residues long. CDR3 sequence: CASSLSGFGGTQYF.

The V gene is TRBV12-3 or TRBV12-4, the J gene TRBJ2-5; the TRBD1 assignment by TCRdb is unverifiable without DNA. CDR3 length: 14 amino acids. CDR3 region: CASSLGLGGETQYF.

The rearrangement links TRBV7-3 to TRBJ1-1; TCRdb designates TRBD1, a call that cannot be tested without DNA. Germline values: CDR1 SGHTA, CDR2 FQGTGA. The CDR3 runs 13 residues. The CDR3 sequence is CASSVGGFAEAFF.

The chain joins TRBV6-5 to TRBJ1-2. CDR3 length: 13 amino acids. CDR1 and CDR2 from the germline V gene are MNHEY and SVGAGI. Here the CDR3 reads CASSYSASSGYTF.

The rearrangement uses TRBV7-9 and TRBJ1-2; the D gene TCRdb calls, TRBD1, cannot be checked with no DNA. This CDR3 comprises 17 residues. Germline CDR1 reads SEHNR; CDR2 reads FQNEAQ (reference sequence). The chain's CDR3 is CASSLASGQGSNYGYTF.

V gene TRBV19 combines with J gene TRBJ2-1; TCRdb's D call, TRBD1, is unchecked because there is no DNA. The CDR3 length is 16 residues. CDR1 and CDR2 (germline): LNHDA, SQIVND (reference sequence). The CDR3 protein is CASMLQGVHSYNEQFF.

The rearrangement uses TRBV2 and TRBJ2-3; checking the TCRdb D call of TRBD2 is not possible without DNA. The CDR3 totals 18 residues. Germline CDR1 SNHLY, CDR2 FYNNEI. CDR3 protein: CASSEAGGTSGKKDTQYF.

This chain connects TRBV7-8 to TRBJ2-7. The CDR3 length is 12 residues. Germline values: CDR1 SGHVS, CDR2 FQNEAQ. CDR3 in amino acids: CASSYRIYEQYF.

This sequence joins TRBV10-3 and TRBJ2-2; TCRdb designates TRBD2, a call that cannot be tested without DNA. The CDR3 is 12 residues long. Germline CDR1 reads ENHRY; CDR2 reads SYGVKD. The CDR3 is CAIGGGAGELFF.